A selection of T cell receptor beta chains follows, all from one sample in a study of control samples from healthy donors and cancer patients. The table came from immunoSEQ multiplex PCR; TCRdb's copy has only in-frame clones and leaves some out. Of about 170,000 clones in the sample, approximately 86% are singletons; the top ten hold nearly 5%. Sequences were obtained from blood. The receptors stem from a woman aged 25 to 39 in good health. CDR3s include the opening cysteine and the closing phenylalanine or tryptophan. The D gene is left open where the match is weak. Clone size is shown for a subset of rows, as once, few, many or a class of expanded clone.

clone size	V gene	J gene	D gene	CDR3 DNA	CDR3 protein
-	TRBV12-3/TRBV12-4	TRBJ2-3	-	TGTGCCAGCAGTCCCCGGAATACGCAGTATTTT	CASSPRNTQYF
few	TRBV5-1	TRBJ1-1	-	TGCGCCAGCAGCCCCGTCGGAGGTCGCAACACTGAAGCTTTCTTT	CASSPVGGRNTEAFF
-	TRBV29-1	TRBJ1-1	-	TGCAGCGTTGATTTCAGGGGCGGGAACACTGAAGCTTTCTTT	CSVDFRGGNTEAFF
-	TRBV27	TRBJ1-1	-	TGTGCCACGCAGTTGTCTCTGGGCACTGAAGCTTTCTTT	CATQLSLGTEAFF
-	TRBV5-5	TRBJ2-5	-	TGTGCCAGCAGCGACCTCGGGACGGCACAAGAGACCCAGTACTTC	CASSDLGTAQETQYF
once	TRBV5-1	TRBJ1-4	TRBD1	TGCGCCAGCAGCTTGGAAACTACCGGGACAGGGGACGAAAAACTGTTTTTT	CASSLETTGTGDEKLFF
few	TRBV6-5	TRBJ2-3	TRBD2	TGTGCCAGCACCTGGACTAGCGGGGTGAAGTATTTT	CASTWTSGVKYF
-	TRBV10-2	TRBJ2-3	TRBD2	TGCGCCAGCAGTGAGTCGGGGGGGGTGGGAGATACGCAGTATTTT	CASSESGGVGDTQYF
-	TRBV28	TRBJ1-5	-	TGTGCCAGCAGTTTCCACAGTAGCAATCAGCCCCAGCATTTT	CASSFHSSNQPQHF
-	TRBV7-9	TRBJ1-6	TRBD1	TGTGCCAGCAGCTCTCCGGGACAGGGGGGATCACCCCTCCACTTT	CASSSPGQGGSPLHF
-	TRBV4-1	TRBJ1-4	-	TGCGCCAGCAGCCAAGAAATATCCGGGACCCGAAAACTGTTTTTT	CASSQEISGTRKLFF
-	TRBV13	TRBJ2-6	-	TGTGCCAGCAGCTCGCGACGGGCTGGGGCCAACGTCCTGACTTTC	CASSSRRAGANVLTF
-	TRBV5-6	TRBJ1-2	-	TGTGCCAGCAGTACACCCGGGGAATCTAGGGGCTACACCTTC	CASSTPGESRGYTF
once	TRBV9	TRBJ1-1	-	TGTGCCAGCAGCGTAGTATCCGGGAACACTGAAGCTTTCTTT	CASSVVSGNTEAFF
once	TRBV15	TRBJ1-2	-	TGTGCCACCAGCAGAGAGTTATGGTCAGGGGTTGGCTACACCTTC	CATSRELWSGVGYTF
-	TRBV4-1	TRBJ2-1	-	TGCGCCAGCAGCCCTCAGACTAGTGTCGGTTTTGGTGAGCAGTTCTTC	CASSPQTSVGFGEQFF
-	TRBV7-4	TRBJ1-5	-	TGTGCCAGCAGCTTAGAATCGGTGCCAGGATGTGGCAATCAGCCCCAGCATTTT	CASSLESVPGCGNQPQHF
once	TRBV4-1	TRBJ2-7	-	TGCGCCAGCAGCCAAGATCCCAGGACAATCTACGAGCAGTACTTC	CASSQDPRTIYEQYF
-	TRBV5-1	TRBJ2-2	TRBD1	TGCGCCAGCACGGGGACAGGGGATGGCGGGGAGCTGTTTTTT	CASTGTGDGGELFF
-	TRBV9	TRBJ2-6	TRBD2	TGTGCCAGCAGCGTAGCCTCTAGCGGGTGGGAAGCCAACGTCCTGACTTTC	CASSVASSGWEANVLTF
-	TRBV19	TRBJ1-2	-	TGTGCCACCAGGAGGCCGGCAATCTATGGCTACACCTTC	CATRRPAIYGYTF
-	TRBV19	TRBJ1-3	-	TGTGCCAGTAGTATATTATCGCAGGGCTCTGGAAACACCATATATTTT	CASSILSQGSGNTIYF
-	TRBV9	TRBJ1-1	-	TGTGCCAGCAGCCCAAGGACAGCAAACATGAACACTGAAGCTTTCTTT	CASSPRTANMNTEAFF
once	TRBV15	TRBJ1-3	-	TGTGCCACCAGCAGAGATCTTGGGGACACCATATATTTT	CATSRDLGDTIYF
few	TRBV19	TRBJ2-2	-	TGTGCCAGTAGTCCCCAGCACCGGGACCACGGGGAGCTGTTTTTT	CASSPQHRDHGELFF
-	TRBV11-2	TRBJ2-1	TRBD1	TGTGCCAGCAGCCCGGCGATGACAGGGCGCTACAATGAGCAGTTCTTC	CASSPAMTGRYNEQFF
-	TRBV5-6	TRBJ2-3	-	TGTGCCAGCAGCTTGTTTGGGGGGCTGGCAGATACGCAGTATTTT	CASSLFGGLADTQYF
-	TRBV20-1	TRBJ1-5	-	TGCAGTGCCAGTAGGGGGGTAGGCGGCAATCAGCCCCAGCATTTT	CSASRGVGGNQPQHF
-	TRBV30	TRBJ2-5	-	TGTGCCCTGCAGAGGGCCCAAGAGACCCAGTACTTC	CALQRAQETQYF
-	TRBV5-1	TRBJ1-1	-	TGCGCCAGCCGACTCAGACTAGCCACTGAAGCTTTCTTT	CASRLRLATEAFF
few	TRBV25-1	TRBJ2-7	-	TGTGCCAGCAGCCCGACAGAATACGAGCAGTACTTC	CASSPTEYEQYF
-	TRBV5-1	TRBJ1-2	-	TGCGCCAGCAGCTTGGAAGGGGGGACCGCCTATGGCTACACCTTC	CASSLEGGTAYGYTF
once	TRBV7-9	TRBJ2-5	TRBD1	TGTGCCAGCAGCCCATACCTAAGGACAGGGTTTTGGGAGACCCAGTACTTC	CASSPYLRTGFWETQYF
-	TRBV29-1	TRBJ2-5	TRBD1	TGCAGCGTTGAAATGTTTTTGAGACAGGGATCTACAGGGTCAGAGACCCAGTACTTC	CSVEMFLRQGSTGSETQYF
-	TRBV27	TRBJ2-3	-	TGTGCCAGCAAGAGGAGCGGAGGCACAGATACGCAGTATTTT	CASKRSGGTDTQYF
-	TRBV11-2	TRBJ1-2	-	TGTGCCAGCAGCTTAGATCAGGTCCGGGGATCCACGGGCTACACCTTC	CASSLDQVRGSTGYTF
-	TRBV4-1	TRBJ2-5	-	TGCGCCAGCAGCCAAGCCCCCGATGGGACCCAGTACTTC	CASSQAPDGTQYF
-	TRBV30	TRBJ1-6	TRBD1	TGTGCCTGGAGGAGGAGGGACAGGGCATATAATTCACCCCTCCACTTT	CAWRRRDRAYNSPLHF
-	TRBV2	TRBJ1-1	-	TGTGCCGAACTGGGAGTAGCTACTGAAGCTTTCTTT	CAELGVATEAFF
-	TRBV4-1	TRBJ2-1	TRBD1	TGCGCCAGCAGCCAACAGGACAGGGCTACGAATGAGCAGTTCTTC	CASSQQDRATNEQFF
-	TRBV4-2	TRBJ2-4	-	TGTGCCAGCAGCCAAGATTCGAACACACAAGCCAAAAACATTCAGTACTTC	CASSQDSNTQAKNIQYF
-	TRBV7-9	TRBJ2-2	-	TGTGCCAGCAGCCCACAGTGGGAGCTGTTTTTT	CASSPQWELFF
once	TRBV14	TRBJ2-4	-	TGTGCCAGCAGCCAAGGTAGTCAAGCAGGGGAGAGAAACATTCAGTACTTC	CASSQGSQAGERNIQYF
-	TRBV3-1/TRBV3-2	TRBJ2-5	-	TGTGCCAGCAGCCAACAGGGCTGGTCCCAAGAGACCCAGTACTTC	CASSQQGWSQETQYF
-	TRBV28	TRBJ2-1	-	TGTGCCAGCAAGGAAGGAGGGTACAATGAGCAGTTCTTC	CASKEGGYNEQFF
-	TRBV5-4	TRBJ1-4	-	TGTGCCAGCAGTTATTCCTTTGGGAGTGAGGAAAAACTGTTTTTT	CASSYSFGSEEKLFF
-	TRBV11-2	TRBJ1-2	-	TGTGCCAGCAGCTTAGAACCGGGGTCTCGCGGCTACACCTTC	CASSLEPGSRGYTF
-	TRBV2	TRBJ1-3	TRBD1	TGTGCCACTTCCACCCCGGGACAGGGCTCTGGAAACACCATATATTTT	CATSTPGQGSGNTIYF
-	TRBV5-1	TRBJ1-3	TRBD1	TGCGCCAGCAGCCTGGGACAGAGGAACACCATATATTTT	CASSLGQRNTIYF
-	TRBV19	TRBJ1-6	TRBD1	TGTGCCAGTAGCCGACAGGGGCGCAATTCACCCCTCCACTTT	CASSRQGRNSPLHF
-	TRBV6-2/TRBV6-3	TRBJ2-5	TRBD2	TGTGCCAGCAGCGCGGGAGACGAGACCCAGTACTTC	CASSAGDETQYF
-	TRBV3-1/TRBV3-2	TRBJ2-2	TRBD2	TGTGCCAGCAGCTACGGGACTAGGGCTCCTTGGGCCGGGGAGCTGTTTTTT	CASSYGTRAPWAGELFF